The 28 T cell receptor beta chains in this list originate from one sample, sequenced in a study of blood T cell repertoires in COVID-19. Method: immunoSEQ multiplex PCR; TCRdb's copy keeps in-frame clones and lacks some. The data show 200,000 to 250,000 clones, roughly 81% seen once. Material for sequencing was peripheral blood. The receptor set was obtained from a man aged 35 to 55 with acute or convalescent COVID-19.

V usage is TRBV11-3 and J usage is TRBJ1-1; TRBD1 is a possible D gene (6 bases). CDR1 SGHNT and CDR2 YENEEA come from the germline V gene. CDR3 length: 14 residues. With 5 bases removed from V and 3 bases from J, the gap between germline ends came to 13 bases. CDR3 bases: TGTGCCAGCAGCGCAAGATCAGGGGACACTGAAGCTTTCTTT. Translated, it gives CASSARSGDTEAFF. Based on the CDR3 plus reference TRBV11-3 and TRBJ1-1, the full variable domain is EAGVVQSPRYKIIEKKQPVAFWCNPISGHNTLYWYLQNLGQGPELLIRYENEEAVDDSQLPKDRFSAERLKGVDSTLKIQPAELGDSAVYLCASSARSGDTEAFFGQGTRLTVV.

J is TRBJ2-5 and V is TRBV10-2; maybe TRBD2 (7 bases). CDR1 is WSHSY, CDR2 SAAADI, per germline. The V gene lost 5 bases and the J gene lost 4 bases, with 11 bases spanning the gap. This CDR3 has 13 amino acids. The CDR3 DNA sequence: TGCGCCAGCAGTTGGGGGGGCGGAGAGACCCAGTACTTC. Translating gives CASSWGGGETQYF.

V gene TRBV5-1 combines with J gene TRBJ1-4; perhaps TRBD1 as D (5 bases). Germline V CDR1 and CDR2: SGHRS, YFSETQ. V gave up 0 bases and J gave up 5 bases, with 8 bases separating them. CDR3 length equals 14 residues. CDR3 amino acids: CASSLGGANEKLFF. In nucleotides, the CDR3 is TGCGCCAGCAGCTTGGGGGGCGCGAATGAAAAACTGTTTTTT.

DNA for the CDR3: TGTGCCAGCAGCCCCGGGACATCGACTAATGAAAAACTGTTTTTT. Translated: CASSPGTSTNEKLFF. J is TRBJ1-4 and V is TRBV7-9, with D tentatively TRBD1 (6 bases). V was cut by 5 bases and J by 2 bases, with 12 bases left in between. Germline CDR1 is SEHNR and CDR2 is FQNEAQ (reference sequence). This CDR3 is built from 15 residues.

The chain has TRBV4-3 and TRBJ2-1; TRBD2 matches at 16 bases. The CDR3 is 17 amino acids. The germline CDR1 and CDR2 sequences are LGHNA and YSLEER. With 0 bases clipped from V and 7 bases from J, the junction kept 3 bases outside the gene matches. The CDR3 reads CASSQDGTSGGANEQFF. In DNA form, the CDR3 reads TGCGCCAGCAGCCAAGATGGGACTAGCGGGGGGGCGAATGAGCAGTTCTTC.

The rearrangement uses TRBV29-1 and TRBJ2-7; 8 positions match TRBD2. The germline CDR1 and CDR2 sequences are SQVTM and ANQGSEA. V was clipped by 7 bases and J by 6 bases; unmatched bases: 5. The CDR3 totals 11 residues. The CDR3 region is CSAGGAVEQYF. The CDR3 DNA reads TGCAGCGCGGGGGGGGCCGTCGAGCAGTACTTC.

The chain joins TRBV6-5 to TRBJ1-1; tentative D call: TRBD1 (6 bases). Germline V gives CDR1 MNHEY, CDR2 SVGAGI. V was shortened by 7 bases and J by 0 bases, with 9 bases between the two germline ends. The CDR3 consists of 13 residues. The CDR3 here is CASKRQVNTEAFF. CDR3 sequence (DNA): TGTGCCAGCAAACGACAGGTGAACACTGAAGCTTTCTTT.

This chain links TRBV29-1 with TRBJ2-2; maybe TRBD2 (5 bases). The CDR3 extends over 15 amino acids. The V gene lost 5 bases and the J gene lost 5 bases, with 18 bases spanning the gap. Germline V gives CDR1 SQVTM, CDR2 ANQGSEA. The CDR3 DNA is TGCAGCGTTCAAATAAGGCCCTCGGGGACCGGGGAGCTGTTTTTT. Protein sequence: CSVQIRPSGTGELFF.

The CDR3 loop reads CASSAGGMNTEAFF. CDR3 bases: TGTGCCAGCTCAGCGGGGGGAATGAACACTGAAGCTTTCTTT. The chain is built from TRBV18 and TRBJ1-1, with D perhaps TRBD1 (5 bases). Germline CDR1 is KGHSH and CDR2 is LQKENI. The V end lost 5 bases, the J end lost 0 bases, and 10 bases lay between the germline ends. CDR3 size: 14 residues.

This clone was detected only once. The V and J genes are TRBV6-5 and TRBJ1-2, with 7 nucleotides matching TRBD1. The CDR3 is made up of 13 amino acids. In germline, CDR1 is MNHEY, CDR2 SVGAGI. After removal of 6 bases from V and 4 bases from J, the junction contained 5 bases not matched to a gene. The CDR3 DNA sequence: TGTGCCAGCAGGCGGACAGGCAGCTATGGCTACACCTTC. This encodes CASRRTGSYGYTF.

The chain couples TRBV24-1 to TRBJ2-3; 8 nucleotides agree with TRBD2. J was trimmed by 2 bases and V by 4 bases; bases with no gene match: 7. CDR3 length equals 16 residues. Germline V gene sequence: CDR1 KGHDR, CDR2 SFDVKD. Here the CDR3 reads CATSDQLADLTDTQYF. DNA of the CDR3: TGTGCCACCAGTGACCAACTAGCGGACCTCACAGATACGCAGTATTTT.

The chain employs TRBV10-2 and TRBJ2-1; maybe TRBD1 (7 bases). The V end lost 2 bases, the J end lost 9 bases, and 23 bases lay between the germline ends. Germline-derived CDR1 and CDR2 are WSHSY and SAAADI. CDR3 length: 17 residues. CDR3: CASSEPTFRGVVSEQFF. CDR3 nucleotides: TGCGCCAGCAGTGAGCCGACATTCAGGGGGGTGGTTAGTGAGCAGTTCTTC.

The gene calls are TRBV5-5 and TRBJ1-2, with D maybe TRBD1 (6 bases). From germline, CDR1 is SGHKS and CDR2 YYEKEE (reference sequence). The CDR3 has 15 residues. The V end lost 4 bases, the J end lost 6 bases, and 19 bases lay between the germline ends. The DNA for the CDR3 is TGTGCCAGCAGCCCTGGGCCAGGGGCCTTAGATGGCTACACCTTC. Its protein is CASSPGPGALDGYTF. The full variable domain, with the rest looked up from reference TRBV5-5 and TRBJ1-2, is DAGVTQSPTHLIKTRGQQVTLRCSPISGHKSVSWYQQVLGQGPQFIFQYYEKEERGRGNFPDRFSARQFPNYSSELNVNALLLGDSALYLCASSPGPGALDGYTFGSGTRLTVV.

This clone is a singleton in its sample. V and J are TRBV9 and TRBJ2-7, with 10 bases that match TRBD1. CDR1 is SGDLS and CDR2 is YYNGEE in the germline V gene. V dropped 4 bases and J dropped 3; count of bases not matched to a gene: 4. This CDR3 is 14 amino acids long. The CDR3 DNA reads TGTGCCAGCAGCCTAGGACAGGGGGACTACGAGCAGTACTTC. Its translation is CASSLGQGDYEQYF.

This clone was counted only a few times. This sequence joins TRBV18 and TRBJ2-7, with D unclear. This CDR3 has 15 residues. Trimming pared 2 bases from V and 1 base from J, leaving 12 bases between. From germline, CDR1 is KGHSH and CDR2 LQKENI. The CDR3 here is CASSPGQERSYEQYF. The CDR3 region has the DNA TGTGCCAGCTCACCAGGGCAGGAAAGGTCCTACGAGCAGTACTTC.

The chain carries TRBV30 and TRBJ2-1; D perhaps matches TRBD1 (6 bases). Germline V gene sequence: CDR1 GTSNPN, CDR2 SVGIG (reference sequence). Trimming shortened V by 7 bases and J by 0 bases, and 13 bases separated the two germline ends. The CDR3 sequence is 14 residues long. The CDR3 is CASLARGSYNEQFF. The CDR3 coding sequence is TGTGCCTCCCTAGCCAGGGGCTCCTACAATGAGCAGTTCTTC.

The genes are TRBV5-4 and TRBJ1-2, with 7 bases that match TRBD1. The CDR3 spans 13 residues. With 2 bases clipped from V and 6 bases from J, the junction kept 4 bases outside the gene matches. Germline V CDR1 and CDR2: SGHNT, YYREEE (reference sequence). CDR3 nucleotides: TGTGCCAGCAGCTTAAGGGGGCGGGATGGCTACACCTTC. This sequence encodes CASSLRGRDGYTF.

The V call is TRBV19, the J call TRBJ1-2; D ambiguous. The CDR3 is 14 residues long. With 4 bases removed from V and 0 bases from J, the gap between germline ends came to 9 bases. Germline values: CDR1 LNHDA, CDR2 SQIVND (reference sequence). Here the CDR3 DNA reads TGTGCCAGTAGTAGAGAAACGGCTAACTATGGCTACACCTTC. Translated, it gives CASSRETANYGYTF.

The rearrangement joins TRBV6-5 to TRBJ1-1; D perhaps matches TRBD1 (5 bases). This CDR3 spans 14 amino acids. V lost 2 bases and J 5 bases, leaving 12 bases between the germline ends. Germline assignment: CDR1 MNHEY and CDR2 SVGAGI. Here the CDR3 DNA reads TGTGCCAGCAGTTACATGGCGGGGGGAACTGAAGCTTTCTTT. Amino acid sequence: CASSYMAGGTEAFF.

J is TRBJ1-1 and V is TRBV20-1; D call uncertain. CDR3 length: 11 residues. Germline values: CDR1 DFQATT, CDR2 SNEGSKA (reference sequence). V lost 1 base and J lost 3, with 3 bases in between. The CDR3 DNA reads TGCAGTGCTAGAGCGGACACTGAAGCTTTCTTT. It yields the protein CSARADTEAFF.

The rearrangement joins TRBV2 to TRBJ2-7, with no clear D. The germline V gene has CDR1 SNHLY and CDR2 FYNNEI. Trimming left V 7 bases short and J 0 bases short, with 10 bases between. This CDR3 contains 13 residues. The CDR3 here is CASIQESSYEQYF. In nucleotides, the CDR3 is TGTGCCAGCATTCAGGAAAGCTCCTACGAGCAGTACTTC.

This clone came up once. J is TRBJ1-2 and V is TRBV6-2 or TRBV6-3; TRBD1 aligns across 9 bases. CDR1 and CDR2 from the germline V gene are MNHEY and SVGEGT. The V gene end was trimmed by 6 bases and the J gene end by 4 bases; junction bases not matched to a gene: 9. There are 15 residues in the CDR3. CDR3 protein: CASSTDRGMGYGYTF. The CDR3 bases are TGTGCCAGCAGCACGGACAGGGGAATGGGCTATGGCTACACCTTC.

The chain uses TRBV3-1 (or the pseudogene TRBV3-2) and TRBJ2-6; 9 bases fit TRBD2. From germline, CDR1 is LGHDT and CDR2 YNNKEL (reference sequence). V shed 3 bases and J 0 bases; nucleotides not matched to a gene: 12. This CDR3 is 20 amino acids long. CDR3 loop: CASSHKASGANPSGANVLTF. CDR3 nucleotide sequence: TGTGCCAGCAGCCACAAAGCTAGCGGGGCGAACCCCTCTGGGGCCAACGTCCTGACTTTC.

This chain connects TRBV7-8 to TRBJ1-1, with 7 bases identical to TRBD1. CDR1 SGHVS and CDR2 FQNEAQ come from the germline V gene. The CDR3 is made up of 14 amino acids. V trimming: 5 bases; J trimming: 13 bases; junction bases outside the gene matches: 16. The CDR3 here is CASSPMHLTGWHFF. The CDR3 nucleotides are TGTGCCAGCAGCCCTATGCACTTGACAGGGTGGCATTTCTTT.

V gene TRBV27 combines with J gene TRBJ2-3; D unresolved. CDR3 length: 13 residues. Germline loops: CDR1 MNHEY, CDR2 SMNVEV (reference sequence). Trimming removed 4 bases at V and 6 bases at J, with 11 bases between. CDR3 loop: CASSWRSMDTQYF. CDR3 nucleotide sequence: TGTGCCAGCAGTTGGCGGTCGATGGATACGCAGTATTTT.

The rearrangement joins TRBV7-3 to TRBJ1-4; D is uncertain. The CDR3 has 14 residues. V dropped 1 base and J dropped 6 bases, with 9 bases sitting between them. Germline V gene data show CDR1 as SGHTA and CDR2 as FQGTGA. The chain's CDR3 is CASSLRALDEKLFF. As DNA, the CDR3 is TGTGCCAGCAGCTTAAGAGCCCTGGATGAAAAACTGTTTTTT.

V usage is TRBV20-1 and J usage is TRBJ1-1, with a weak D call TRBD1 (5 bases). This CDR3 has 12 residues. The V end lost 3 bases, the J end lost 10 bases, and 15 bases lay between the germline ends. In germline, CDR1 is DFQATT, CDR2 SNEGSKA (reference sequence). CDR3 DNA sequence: TGCAGTGCTAGTGGGCAGGGATTTCTAGCTTTCTTT. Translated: CSASGQGFLAFF.

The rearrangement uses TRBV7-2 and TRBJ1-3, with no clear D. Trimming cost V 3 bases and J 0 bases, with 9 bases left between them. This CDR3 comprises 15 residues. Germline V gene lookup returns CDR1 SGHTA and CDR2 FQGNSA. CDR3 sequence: CASSFNGDSGNTIYF. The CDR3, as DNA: TGTGCCAGCAGCTTCAACGGAGACTCTGGAAACACCATATATTTT.